This T cell receptor beta chain was captured by sequencing in a study of molecular identifiers for immune sequencing clone quantification. MiXCR was run by TCRdb on the PCR reads, yielding one entry per CDR3 protein. The sample consists of roughly 300,000 distinct CDR3 sequences, 24% of them appearing once. This clonotype was recorded at least ten times. The CDR3 contains 15 residues. The junction had 6 bases not matched to a gene; V was cut back by 2 bases and J by 4 bases. In germline, CDR1 is MNHEY, CDR2 SMNVEV (reference sequence). The sample taken for sequencing was naive CD8+ T cells from blood, with Jurkat cell RNA spiked in. Subset reported: FACS-sorted CD8+CD4-CCR7+CD45RA+ naive T cells. The chain couples TRBV27 to TRBJ2-7, with 9 bases identical to TRBD1. The TCR sequence derives from a human donor in good health. Some libraries in this study had Jurkat cell RNA spiked in. DNA for the CDR3: TGTGCCAGCAGTTTACTGGGGACAGGGTATTACGAGCAGTACTTC. Translating gives CASSLLGTGYYEQYF.